This T cell receptor beta chain was sequenced in a study of blood T cells in healthy people across ages. CDR1 MNHEY and CDR2 SVGEGT come from the germline V gene. This CDR3 spans 11 amino acids. This clonotype was counted once. An end of the junction does not agree with germline; a read error may underlie this. A sample-barcoded 5' primer and a J-beta primer mix were used in a second PCR of roughly 7 to 11 cycles. Carrying 12 random nucleotides, a template-switch adaptor labeled each individual cDNA molecule. MiXCR, applied by TCRdb to the 5' RACE reads, yields one record per CDR3 protein. This table has 1.8 million or so distinct CDR3 sequences, roughly two fifths appearing once. All donors came from Russia, were Caucasian and healthy, and spanned ages about 6 to 90.

This clonotype was obtained from a human donor in good health. V is TRBV6-2 or TRBV6-3 and J is TRBJ1-1, with D perhaps matching TRBD1 (6 bases). Sequenced: blood. The CDR3 coding sequence is TGTGCCAGCAGCGCAACAGGGCTGACTGTCTTT. This sequence encodes CASSATGLTVF.